This T cell receptor (beta chain) was sequenced in a study of blood T cell repertoires in COVID-19. The wider study: Donors in the United States, Italy and Spain gave samples during acute or convalescent COVID-19. Nucleic acid was either cDNA or gDNA, and it came from T cells, B-cell-depleted T cells, or PBMCs.

About this clone: Additional DNA sequences in this sample encode the identical CDR3.

Cohorts were assigned according to the clinical history that participants reported. The ends were cut back, 2 bases at V and 2 bases at J, with 3 bases in the middle. Germline V gene data show CDR1 as LGHDT and CDR2 as YNNKEL (reference sequence). This CDR3 has 13 amino acids. Sequenced by immunoSEQ multiplex PCR; TCRdb stores in-frame clones only, minus some. The table records 470,000 or so clones, nearly 90% of them present only once. The chain uses TRBV3-1 (or the pseudogene TRBV3-2) and TRBJ1-4; D is ambiguous. The material sequenced was PBMCs or T cells enriched from blood (not recorded which). This TCR derives from a woman aged 18-29 years with acute COVID-19. The CDR3 protein is CASSQLTNEKLFF. In DNA, the CDR3 is TGTGCCAGCAGCCAACTCACTAATGAAAAACTGTTTTTT.